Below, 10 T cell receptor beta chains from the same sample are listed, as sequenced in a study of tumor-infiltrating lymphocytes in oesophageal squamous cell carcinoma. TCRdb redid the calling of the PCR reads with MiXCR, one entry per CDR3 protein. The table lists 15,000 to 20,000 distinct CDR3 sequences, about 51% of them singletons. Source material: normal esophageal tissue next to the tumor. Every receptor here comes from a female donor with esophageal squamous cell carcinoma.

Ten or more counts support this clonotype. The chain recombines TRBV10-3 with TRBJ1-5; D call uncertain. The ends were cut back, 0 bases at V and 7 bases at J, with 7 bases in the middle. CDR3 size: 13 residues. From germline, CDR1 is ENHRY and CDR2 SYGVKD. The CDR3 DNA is TGTGCCATCAGTGAGTCAAACTTACAGCCCCAGCATTTT. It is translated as CAISESNLQPQHF.

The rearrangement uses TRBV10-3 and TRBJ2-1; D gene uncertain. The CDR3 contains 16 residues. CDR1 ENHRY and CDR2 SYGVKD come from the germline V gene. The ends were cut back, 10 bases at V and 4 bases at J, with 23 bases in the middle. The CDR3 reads CATQHMPGGTYNEQFF. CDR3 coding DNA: TGTGCCACCCAACACATGCCGGGCGGAACATACAATGAGCAGTTCTTC.

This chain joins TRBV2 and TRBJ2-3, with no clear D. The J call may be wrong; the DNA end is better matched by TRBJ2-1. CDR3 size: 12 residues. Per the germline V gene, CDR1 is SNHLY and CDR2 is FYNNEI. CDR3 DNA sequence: TGTGCCAGCAGGTATGACAACTACGAGCAGTTCTTC. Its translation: CASRYDNYEQFF.

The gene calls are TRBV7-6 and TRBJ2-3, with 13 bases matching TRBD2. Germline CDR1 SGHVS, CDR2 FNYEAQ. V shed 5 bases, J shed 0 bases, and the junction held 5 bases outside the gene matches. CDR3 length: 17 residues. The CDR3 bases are TGTGCCAGCAGCCCACTAGCGGGGGGGATGAGCACAGATACGCAGTATTTT. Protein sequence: CASSPLAGGMSTDTQYF.

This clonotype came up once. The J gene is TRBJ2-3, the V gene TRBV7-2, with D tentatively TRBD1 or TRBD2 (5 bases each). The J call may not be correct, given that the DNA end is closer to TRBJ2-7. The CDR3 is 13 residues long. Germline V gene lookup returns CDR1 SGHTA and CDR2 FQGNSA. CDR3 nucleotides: TGTGCCAGCAGCTTAGCGGGGGTGGGTGAGCAGTACTTC. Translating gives CASSLAGVGEQYF.

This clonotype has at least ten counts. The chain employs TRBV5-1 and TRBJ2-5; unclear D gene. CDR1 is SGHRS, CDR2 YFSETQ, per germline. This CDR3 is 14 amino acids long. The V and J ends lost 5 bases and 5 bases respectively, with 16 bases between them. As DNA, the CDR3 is TGCGCCAGCAGTCGCGCCCTAGTCAGGGAGACCCAGTACTTC. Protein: CASSRALVRETQYF.

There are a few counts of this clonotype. The CDR3 here is CASSLGLFNEQFF. The CDR3 coding sequence is TGTGCCAGCAGTTTAGGACTGTTCAATGAGCAGTTCTTC. The V and J genes are TRBV12-3 or TRBV12-4 and TRBJ2-1, with D unclear. This CDR3 contains 13 residues. V lost 1 base to trimming and J lost 6 bases, with 7 bases between them.

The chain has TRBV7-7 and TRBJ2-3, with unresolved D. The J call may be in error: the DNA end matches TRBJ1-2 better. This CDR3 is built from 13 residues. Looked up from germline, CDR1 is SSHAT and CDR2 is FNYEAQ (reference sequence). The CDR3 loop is CASTPYTNYGYTF. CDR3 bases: TGTGCCAGCACCCCCTATACTAACTATGGCTACACCTTC.

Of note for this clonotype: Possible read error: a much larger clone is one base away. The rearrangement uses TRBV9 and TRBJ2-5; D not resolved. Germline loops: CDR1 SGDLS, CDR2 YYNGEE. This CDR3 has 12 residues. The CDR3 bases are TGTGCCAGCAGCGGGGCAGGAGAGACCCAGTGCTTC. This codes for CASSGAGETQCF.

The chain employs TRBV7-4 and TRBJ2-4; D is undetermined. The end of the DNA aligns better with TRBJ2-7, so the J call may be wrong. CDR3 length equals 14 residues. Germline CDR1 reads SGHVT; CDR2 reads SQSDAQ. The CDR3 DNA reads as TGTGCCAGCAGCGCGGCTACAGATACCTACGAGCAGTACTTC. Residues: CASSAATDTYEQYF.